This T cell receptor beta chain was retrieved from a study of T cells in Graves' hyperthyroidism and ophthalmopathy. Study context: Specimen type is peripheral blood, collected at initial diagnosis prior to any treatment. General study points: Within blood appeared most thyroid clonotypes that had expanded above 0.001.

V trimming: 6 bases; J trimming: 5 bases; junction bases outside the gene matches: 8. Germline V gene data show CDR1 as DFQATT and CDR2 as SNEGSKA (reference sequence). The CDR3 runs 14 residues. Regions amplified from RNA transcripts were the TCR beta CDR3 regions. The HTBI primer set was used in a first-round RT-PCR of the TCR CDR3. TCRdb redid the calling of the multiplex PCR reads with MiXCR, one entry per CDR3 protein. The repertoire consists of more than 300,000 distinct CDR3 sequences, with more than 12% occurring once and the leading ten covering about 20%. This clonotype was counted between two and nine times. No antigen is known for it. Diagnoses were established using clinical symptoms, serum thyroxine and TRAb, thyroid ultrasound and orbital computed tomography. From 10 ml of fresh peripheral blood, PBMCs were isolated.

V is TRBV20-1 and J is TRBJ1-3; 9 bases are a match to TRBD1. The sequence was collected from a woman in her 30s with Graves' ophthalmopathy. The material sequenced was blood. CDR3 region: CSARTGDSRNTIYF. In DNA, the CDR3 is TGCAGTGCCCGGACAGGGGATTCTAGAAACACCATATATTTT.